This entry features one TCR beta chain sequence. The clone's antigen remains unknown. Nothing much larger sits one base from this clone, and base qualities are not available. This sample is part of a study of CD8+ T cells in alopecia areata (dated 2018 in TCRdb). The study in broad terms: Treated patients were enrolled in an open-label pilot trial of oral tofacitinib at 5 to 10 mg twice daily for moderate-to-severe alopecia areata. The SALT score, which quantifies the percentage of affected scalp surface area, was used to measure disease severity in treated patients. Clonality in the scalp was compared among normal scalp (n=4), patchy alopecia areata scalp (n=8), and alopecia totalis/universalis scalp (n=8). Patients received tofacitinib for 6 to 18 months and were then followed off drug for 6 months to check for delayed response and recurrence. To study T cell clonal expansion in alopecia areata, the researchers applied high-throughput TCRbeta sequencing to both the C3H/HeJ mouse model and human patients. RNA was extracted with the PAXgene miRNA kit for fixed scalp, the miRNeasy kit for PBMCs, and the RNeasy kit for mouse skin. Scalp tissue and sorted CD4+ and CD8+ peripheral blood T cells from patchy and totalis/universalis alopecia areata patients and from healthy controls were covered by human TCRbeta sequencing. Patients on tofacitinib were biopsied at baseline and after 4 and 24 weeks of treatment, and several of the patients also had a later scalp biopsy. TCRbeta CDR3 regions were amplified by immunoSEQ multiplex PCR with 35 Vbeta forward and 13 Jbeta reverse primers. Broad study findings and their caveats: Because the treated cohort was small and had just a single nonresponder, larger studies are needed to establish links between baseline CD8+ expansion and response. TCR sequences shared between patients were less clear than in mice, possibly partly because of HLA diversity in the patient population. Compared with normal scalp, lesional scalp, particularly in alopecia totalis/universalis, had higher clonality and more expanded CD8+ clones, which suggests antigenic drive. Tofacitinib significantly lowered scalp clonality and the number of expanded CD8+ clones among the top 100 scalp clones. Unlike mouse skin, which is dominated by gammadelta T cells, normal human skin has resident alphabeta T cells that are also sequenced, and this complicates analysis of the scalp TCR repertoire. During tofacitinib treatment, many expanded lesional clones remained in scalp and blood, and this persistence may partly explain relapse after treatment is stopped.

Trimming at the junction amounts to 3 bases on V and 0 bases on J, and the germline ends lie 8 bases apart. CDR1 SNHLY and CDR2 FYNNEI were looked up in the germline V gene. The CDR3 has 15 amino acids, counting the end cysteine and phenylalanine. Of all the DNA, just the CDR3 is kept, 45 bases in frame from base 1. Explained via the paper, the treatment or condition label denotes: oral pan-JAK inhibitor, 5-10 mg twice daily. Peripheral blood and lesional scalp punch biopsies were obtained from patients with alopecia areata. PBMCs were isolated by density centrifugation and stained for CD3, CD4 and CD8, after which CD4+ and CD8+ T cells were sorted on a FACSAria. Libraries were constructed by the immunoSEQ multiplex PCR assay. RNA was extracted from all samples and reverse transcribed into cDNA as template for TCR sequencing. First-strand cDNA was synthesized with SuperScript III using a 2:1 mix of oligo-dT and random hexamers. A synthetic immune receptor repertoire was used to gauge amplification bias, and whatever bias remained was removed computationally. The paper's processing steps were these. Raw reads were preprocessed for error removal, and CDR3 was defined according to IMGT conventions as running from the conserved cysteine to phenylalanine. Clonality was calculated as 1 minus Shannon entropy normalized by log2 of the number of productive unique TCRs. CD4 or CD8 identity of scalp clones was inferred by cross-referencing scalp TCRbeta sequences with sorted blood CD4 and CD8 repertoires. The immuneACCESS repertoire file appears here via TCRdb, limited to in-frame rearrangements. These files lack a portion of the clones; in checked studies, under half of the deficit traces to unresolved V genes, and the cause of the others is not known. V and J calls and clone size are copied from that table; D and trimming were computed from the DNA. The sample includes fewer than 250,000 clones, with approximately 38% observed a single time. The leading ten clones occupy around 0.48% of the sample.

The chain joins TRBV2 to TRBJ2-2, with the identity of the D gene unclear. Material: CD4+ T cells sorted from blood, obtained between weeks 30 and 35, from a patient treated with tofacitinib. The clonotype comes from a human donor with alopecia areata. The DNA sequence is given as TGTGCCAGCAGTGAGCAACGGCCGAACACCGGGGAGCTGTTTTTT. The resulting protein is CASSEQRPNTGELFF. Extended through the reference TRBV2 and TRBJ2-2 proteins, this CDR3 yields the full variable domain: EPEVTQTPSHQVTQMGQEVILRCVPISNHLYFYWYRQILGQKVEFLVSFYNNEISEKSEIFDDQFSVERPDGSNFTLKIRSTKLEDSAMYFCASSEQRPNTGELFFGEGSRLTVL.